This entry concerns a single T cell receptor (beta chain). The antigen remains unidentified. This sample was taken from a study of cytomegalovirus exposure and HLA in healthy donors. General study results and limits: TCR beta V segments were, for the most part, productive about 87% or about 30% of the time in an earlier analysis.

Vbeta (60) and Jbeta (13) primers were used in the PCR. The method was immunoSEQ multiplex PCR; TCRdb's version includes in-frame clones alone and lacks a portion of them. Counted here are 180,000 or so clones, 76% occurring once; the ten biggest clones make up 0.6% to 0.95%. The CDR3 consists of 14 residues. Germline V lookup: CDR1 SGHDT, CDR2 YYEEEE. The V gene is TRBV5-6, the J gene TRBJ2-5; 7 bases agree with TRBD2. The better agreement between TRBJ2-7 and the DNA end casts doubt on the J call. The source material was PBMCs. The source is a female donor in good health and CMV-seronegative. CDR3 region: CASSVKRDTYEQYF. The CDR3 coding sequence is TGTGCCAGCAGCGTAAAGCGGGATACCTACGAGCAGTACTTC.